This T cell receptor beta chain was sequenced for a study of metastatic and nonmetastatic thyroid tumors. Overall study: The comparison covered peripheral blood and tumor or nodule tissue in malignant and benign thyroid patients.

CDR1 is GTSNPN, CDR2 SVGIG, per germline (reference sequence). The CDR3 loop spans 14 amino acids. Trimming stripped 6 bases from V and 1 base from J, with 15 bases between. All patients reached thyroid surgery having received no treatment beforehand. Via MiXCR, TCRdb re-called the PCR reads. The sample contains fewer than 100,000 clones, 14% to 15% of which appear only once. This TCR was recovered from a female donor with papillary thyroid cancer or a benign thyroid nodule (not recorded which). Some clones in this sample may be carry-over from other donors' samples. The sample comprised blood. V and J are TRBV30 and TRBJ1-1; D unclear. The DNA of the CDR3 is TGTGCCTGCATCCCAGTGTTGGGGAACACTGAAGCTTTCTTT. Encoded protein: CACIPVLGNTEAFF.